The next 23 T cell receptor beta chains were all read from a single sample in a study of graft-versus-host responses after intestinal transplantation. Method: immunoSEQ multiplex PCR; TCRdb's copy keeps in-frame clones and lacks some. The data contain roughly 120,000 clones, around nine tenths of them singletons. Their target antigens are unknown. The sample in question was unstimulated CD4+ T cells sorted from spleen or lymph node cells, obtained before transplant. The receptors come from a human donor who was the organ donor for an intestinal transplant.

The genes are TRBV5-1 and TRBJ2-1; D remains ambiguous. The CDR3 extends over 16 amino acids. From germline, CDR1 is SGHRS and CDR2 YFSETQ. Trimming pared 0 bases from V and 2 bases from J, leaving 12 bases between. The CDR3 sequence is CASSLATNRAYNEQFF. The CDR3 coding sequence is TGCGCCAGCAGCTTGGCTACCAACCGAGCCTACAATGAGCAGTTCTTC.

The chain couples TRBV5-4 to TRBJ2-3; TRBD2 is a possible D gene (7 bases). Trimming shortened V by 4 bases and J by 1 base, and 13 bases separated the two germline ends. The CDR3 spans 15 residues. Per germline, CDR1 SGHNT and CDR2 YYREEE (reference sequence). The CDR3 DNA is TGTGCCAGCAGCATTGGAGGGGGGGGCACAGATACGCAGTATTTT. It encodes CASSIGGGGTDTQYF.

Turning to this clone: In the same sample, other DNA sequences code for this CDR3. The chain carries TRBV18 and TRBJ2-3, with TRBD2 matching over 7 bases. The CDR3 contains 14 residues. Trimming cost V 3 bases and J 6 bases; bases outside gene matches: 6. Per germline, CDR1 KGHSH and CDR2 LQKENI. In DNA, the CDR3 is TGTGCCAGCTCACCCCCCGGGAGGAGTGATACGCAGTATTTT. This encodes CASSPPGRSDTQYF.

V gene TRBV21-1 combines with J gene TRBJ2-7; TRBD1, the D gene given by the table, was not confirmed from the DNA. TRBV21-1 is a listed pseudogene. CDR3 length: 16 residues. The CDR3 nucleotides read TGTGCCAGCAGCAAAGCGCGTCAGGACAGTTTCTACGAGCAGTACTTC. This codes for CASSKARQDSFYEQYF.

The gene calls are TRBV27 and TRBJ2-5; TRBD1 is a possible D gene (6 bases). The germline CDR1 and CDR2 sequences are MNHEY and SMNVEV (reference sequence). The CDR3 is made up of 13 amino acids. Deletions cut 3 bases from V and 3 bases from J, with 8 bases between. The CDR3 here is CASSFRTEETQYF. For the CDR3, the DNA is TGTGCCAGCAGTTTTAGGACAGAAGAGACCCAGTACTTC.

This clone was seen just once. The chain recombines TRBV19 with TRBJ1-1; the D is unclear. From germline, CDR1 is LNHDA and CDR2 SQIVND (reference sequence). This CDR3 is built from 13 residues. V lost 1 base, J lost 5 bases, and 8 bases lay in between. The CDR3 DNA is TGTGCCAGTAGTATAGCTGGTCAGACTGAAGCTTTCTTT. Its protein product is CASSIAGQTEAFF. Together with reference TRBV19 and TRBJ1-1, the CDR3 gives the full variable domain: DGGITQSPKYLFRKEGQNVTLSCEQNLNHDAMYWYRQDPGQGLRLIYYSQIVNDFQKGDIAEGYSVSREKKESFPLTVTSAQKNPTAFYLCASSIAGQTEAFFGQGTRLTVV.

The J gene is TRBJ2-3, the V gene TRBV7-2; no reliable D call. CDR1 is SGHTA and CDR2 is FQGNSA in the germline V gene. Trimming took 1 base from V and 2 from J, leaving 10 bases between them. The CDR3 extends over 15 amino acids. CDR3 amino acids: CASSLGGDFTDTQYF. CDR3 DNA sequence: TGTGCCAGCAGCTTAGGGGGTGACTTCACAGATACGCAGTATTTT.

This chain connects TRBV5-4 to TRBJ2-3; D ambiguous. Germline V gene data show CDR1 as SGHNT and CDR2 as YYREEE (reference sequence). Trimming removed 0 bases from V and 0 bases from J, with 11 bases in between. The CDR3 consists of 16 residues. The CDR3 region is CASSLGVKTSTDTQYF. The CDR3 DNA sequence: TGTGCCAGCAGCTTGGGGGTTAAAACTAGCACAGATACGCAGTATTTT.

This clone appeared a few times. V is TRBV7-2 and J is TRBJ2-7, with D possibly called TRBD1 or TRBD2 (5 bases each). Germline lookup yields CDR1 SGHTA and CDR2 FQGNSA. The V end was cut by 2 bases, the J end by 3 bases, with 17 bases between. The CDR3 sequence is 16 residues long. The CDR3 DNA sequence: TGTGCCAGCAGCTTAAAGTTAGGGACGCAGTACTACGAGCAGTACTTC. This gives the protein CASSLKLGTQYYEQYF.

The genes are TRBV28 and TRBJ2-7, with 9 bases aligning to TRBD2. The trim removed 8 bases at V and 3 bases at J, leaving 14 bases unmatched. There are 16 residues in the CDR3. Per the germline V gene, CDR1 is MDHEN and CDR2 is SYDVKM. CDR3 nucleotides: TGTGCCAGCTCTCTGACCCGAGCGGGAGGCCTCTACGAGCAGTACTTC. Its protein product is CASSLTRAGGLYEQYF.

The rearrangement joins TRBV23-1 to TRBJ2-4, with D uncertain. TRBV23-1 belongs to the ORF category, with a function that is uncertain. V dropped 0 bases and J dropped 6 bases, with 30 bases sitting between them. This CDR3 comprises 21 residues. For the CDR3, the DNA is TGCGCCAGCAGTCAATCTGGTCCCCAACCCCAGGTGTCAGTGGACGGAAACATTCAGTACTTC. Residues: CASSQSGPQPQVSVDGNIQYF.

This clone was seen more than once but under ten times. The chain is built from TRBV5-3 and TRBJ2-7; D is uncertain. TRBV5-3 is recorded as an ORF, its role being uncertain. V lost 10 bases and J 0 bases, leaving 14 bases between the germline ends. This CDR3 spans 13 amino acids. The CDR3 sequence: CAPGGVSSYEQYF. In DNA, the CDR3 is TGTGCCCCTGGTGGGGTAAGCTCCTACGAGCAGTACTTC.

The chain is built from TRBV14 and TRBJ2-1; 7 bases align to TRBD1. The V gene end was trimmed by 1 base and the J gene end by 2 bases; junction bases not matched to a gene: 5. Germline values: CDR1 SGHDN, CDR2 FVKESK. The CDR3 runs to 16 residues. The CDR3 nucleotides are TGTGCCAGCAGCCAAGGTTCGACAGGGACCTACAATGAGCAGTTCTTC. Amino acids: CASSQGSTGTYNEQFF.

The chain recombines TRBV5-1 with TRBJ2-7, with 11 positions matching TRBD1. The CDR3 length is 16 residues. J lost 6 bases, V lost 3 bases, and 11 bases had no gene match. Per the germline V gene, CDR1 is SGHRS and CDR2 is YFSETQ. Written as DNA, the CDR3 is TGCGCCAGCAGCTCCCTTGGACAGGGGGCGTCGGTCGAGCAGTACTTC. Its translation is CASSSLGQGASVEQYF.

This clone has only one observation. This chain uses TRBV19 with TRBJ2-1; the match to TRBD2 covers 10 bases. This CDR3 spans 18 amino acids. Trimming cost V 1 base and J 4 bases; bases outside gene matches: 10. The V gene's germline CDR1 is LNHDA and CDR2 SQIVND (reference sequence). The chain's CDR3 is CASSIAPMTSGFYNEQFF. The CDR3, as DNA: TGTGCCAGTAGTATAGCCCCGATGACTAGCGGGTTTTACAATGAGCAGTTCTTC.

The V and J genes are TRBV7-2 and TRBJ1-2; D is ambiguous. This CDR3 is built from 11 residues. Germline-derived CDR1 and CDR2 are SGHTA and FQGNSA. The V end lost 2 bases, the J end lost 2 bases, and 0 bases lay between the germline ends. The CDR3: CASSLNYGYTF. The DNA of the CDR3 is TGTGCCAGCAGCTTAAACTATGGCTACACCTTC.

This chain links TRBV28 with TRBJ2-3, with 8 bases aligning to TRBD1. The CDR3 contains 17 residues. The germline CDR1 and CDR2 sequences are MDHEN and SYDVKM. After removal of 6 bases from V and 3 bases from J, the junction contained 14 bases not matched to a gene. CDR3 loop: CASSPLSGQGRTDTQYF. The CDR3 DNA is TGTGCCAGCAGCCCTCTCAGCGGACAGGGAAGGACAGATACGCAGTATTTT. Complete variable domain (other parts from reference TRBV28 and TRBJ2-3): DVKVTQSSRYLVKRTGEKVFLECVQDMDHENMFWYRQDPGLGLRLIYFSYDVKMKEKGDIPEGYSVSREKKERFSLILESASTNQTSMYLCASSPLSGQGRTDTQYFGPGTRLTVL.

The gene calls are TRBV2 and TRBJ2-7; 7 nucleotides match TRBD2. Germline assignment: CDR1 SNHLY and CDR2 FYNNEI. The CDR3 sequence is 11 residues long. V trimming: 4 bases; J trimming: 7 bases; junction bases outside the gene matches: 1. CDR3 DNA: TGTGCCAGCAGTGCACTAGCGGAGCAGTACTTC. The encoded protein is CASSALAEQYF.

This chain links TRBV28 with TRBJ1-3; D possibly corresponds to TRBD1 (5 bases). The CDR3 sequence is 14 residues long. Germline CDR1 is MDHEN and CDR2 is SYDVKM. V lost 11 bases to trimming and J lost 0 bases, with 14 bases between them. The CDR3 loop reads CAGRAGGSGNTIYF. The DNA for the CDR3 is TGTGCCGGACGGGCCGGGGGCTCTGGAAACACCATATATTTT.

This clone appeared a few times. This chain joins TRBV6-1 and TRBJ2-7; 8 bases agree with TRBD2. Germline V gives CDR1 MNHNS, CDR2 SASEGT. CDR3 length: 14 amino acids. V shed 7 bases and J 2 bases; nucleotides not matched to a gene: 7. The CDR3 DNA reads as TGTGCCAGCACCACTTCGGGACTAGCCTACGAGCAGTACTTC. Protein: CASTTSGLAYEQYF.

This clone occurred once. The chain combines TRBV10-3 with TRBJ2-5, with TRBD2 matching 11 bases. Germline V gene lookup returns CDR1 ENHRY and CDR2 SYGVKD. Unmatched junction bases numbered 4, after V lost 6 bases and J lost 1 base. This CDR3 has 15 amino acids. The CDR3, as DNA: TGTGCCATCAGATACGGACTAGCGGGCCAAGAGACCCAGTACTTC. Translating it yields CAIRYGLAGQETQYF.

V is TRBV28 and J is TRBJ2-5; D is undetermined. Trimming took 5 bases from V and 13 from J, leaving 20 bases between them. Looked up from germline, CDR1 is MDHEN and CDR2 is SYDVKM. The length of the CDR3 is 13 residues. CDR3 nucleotide sequence: TGTGCCAGCAGTGGTACCGGGCCCATCCTGGCGTACTTC. This sequence encodes CASSGTGPILAYF.

The V and J genes are TRBV7-6 and TRBJ2-2, with D hard to call. Deletions cut 2 bases from V and 6 bases from J, with 10 bases between. The germline V gene encodes CDR1 SGHVS and CDR2 FNYEAQ. The CDR3 sequence is 14 residues long. The CDR3 region has the DNA TGTGCCAGCAGCTTATTGGTGGTTCCCGGGGAGCTGTTTTTT. Amino acids: CASSLLVVPGELFF.